This entry lists 28 T cell receptor beta chains sequenced from one sample in a study of blood T cell repertoires in COVID-19. Some clones are missing from TCRdb's copy, which holds only in-frame ones; the method was immunoSEQ multiplex PCR. The sample includes about 270,000 clones, 85% to 90% of them seen just once. Sequences were obtained from PBMCs or T cells enriched from blood (not recorded which). These receptors were obtained from a woman aged 18-29 years who had recovered from COVID-19.

The chain links TRBV19 to TRBJ2-3; TRBD2 aligns across 8 bases. Germline CDR1 reads LNHDA; CDR2 reads SQIVND (reference sequence). Unmatched junction bases numbered 10, after V lost 8 bases and J lost 3 bases. This CDR3 is built from 15 residues. CDR3: CASSGGPGRTDTQYF. The DNA for the CDR3 is TGTGCCAGTTCGGGGGGGCCAGGGCGGACAGATACGCAGTATTTT.

This chain uses TRBV7-3 with TRBJ2-3; TRBD2 agrees at 8 bases. The CDR3 is made up of 15 amino acids. Germline CDR1 SGHTA, CDR2 FQGTGA. V dropped 5 bases and J dropped 1; count of bases not matched to a gene: 5. CDR3 sequence reads: CASSVGGAGTDTQYF. CDR3 in DNA: TGTGCCAGCAGCGTCGGGGGGGCCGGCACAGATACGCAGTATTTT.

CDR3: CASRSWGQEFYEQYF. Here the CDR3 DNA reads TGCGCCAGCAGGTCTTGGGGGCAGGAATTCTACGAGCAGTACTTC. This chain joins TRBV5-1 and TRBJ2-7; tentatively, D is TRBD1 (6 bases). The CDR3 length is 15 residues. Germline lookup yields CDR1 SGHRS and CDR2 YFSETQ. V was shortened by 5 bases and J by 3 bases, with 18 bases between the two germline ends.

This chain uses TRBV7-6 with TRBJ2-1, with D possibly matching TRBD2 (5 bases). The germline gives CDR1 SGHVS, CDR2 FNYEAQ. V lost 5 bases and J 8 bases, leaving 16 bases between the germline ends. The CDR3 sequence is 14 residues long. DNA of the CDR3: TGTGCCAGCAGCCCGGGATCGGGTGTGGATGAGCAGTTCTTC. Translated, it gives CASSPGSGVDEQFF.

The gene calls are TRBV7-9 and TRBJ1-1, with 7 bases fitting TRBD1. After removal of 5 bases from V and 2 bases from J, the junction contained 5 bases not matched to a gene. The germline V gene has CDR1 SEHNR and CDR2 FQNEAQ (reference sequence). The CDR3 covers 14 residues. In DNA form, the CDR3 reads TGTGCCAGCAGCCCCAGGGACAGCAACACTGAAGCTTTCTTT. Its translation: CASSPRDSNTEAFF.

The gene calls are TRBV6-4 and TRBJ2-1; 9 bases line up with TRBD2. Unmatched junction bases numbered 5, after V lost 2 bases and J lost 6 bases. Germline CDR1 and CDR2: MRHNA and SNTAGT. The CDR3 is 15 amino acids. CDR3 in amino acids: CASSDGQRGVNEQFF. The CDR3 region has the DNA TGTGCCAGCAGTGACGGGCAGCGGGGGGTCAATGAGCAGTTCTTC.

This clone was recorded only once. V and J are TRBV5-6 and TRBJ2-4; 10 nucleotides agree with TRBD1. J gave up 9 bases and V 4 bases, and 4 bases lay outside the gene matches. The CDR3 loop spans 13 amino acids. Germline V gene sequence: CDR1 SGHDT, CDR2 YYEEEE. The CDR3 protein is CASSLGTGVIQYF. For the CDR3, the DNA is TGTGCCAGCAGCCTAGGGACAGGGGTCATTCAGTACTTC.

This sequence joins TRBV30 and TRBJ1-2; 9 bases align to TRBD1. Germline assignment: CDR1 GTSNPN and CDR2 SVGIG (reference sequence). V was clipped by 7 bases and J by 5 bases; unmatched bases: 2. CDR3 length equals 11 residues. In nucleotides, the CDR3 is TGTGCCTCCGGGACAGGGTATGGCTACACCTTC. Protein sequence: CASGTGYGYTF.

V usage is TRBV2 and J usage is TRBJ2-7, with TRBD1 as a possible D gene (6 bases). Germline CDR1 reads SNHLY; CDR2 reads FYNNEI. Trimming left V 6 bases short and J 0 bases short, with 12 bases between. The CDR3 has 14 residues. CDR3 DNA sequence: TGTGCCAGCAGCCCGACAGGTAACTCCTACGAGCAGTACTTC. It specifies CASSPTGNSYEQYF.

Turning to this clone: The identical CDR3 is also encoded by other nucleotide sequences in the sample. V usage is TRBV9 and J usage is TRBJ1-5; TRBD1 aligns across 12 bases. The length of the CDR3 is 14 residues. Germline loops: CDR1 SGDLS, CDR2 YYNGEE. The junction had 1 base not matched to a gene; V was cut back by 2 bases and J by 7 bases. CDR3 loop: CASSVGTGGQPQHF. CDR3 DNA: TGTGCCAGCAGCGTGGGGACAGGGGGCCAGCCCCAGCATTTT.

This clone came up a few times. The V gene is TRBV5-4, the J gene TRBJ1-6, with a weak D call TRBD1 (6 bases). Looked up from germline, CDR1 is SGHNT and CDR2 is YYREEE (reference sequence). This CDR3 has 15 residues. V shed 4 bases and J shed 10 bases, with 18 bases lying between them. CDR3 in amino acids: CASSPDAGAVSPLHF. The CDR3 DNA follows: TGTGCCAGCAGCCCAGATGCAGGGGCTGTGTCACCCCTCCACTTT.

The chain joins TRBV5-1 to TRBJ1-2; the D gene is possibly TRBD1 (5 bases). Germline CDR1 SGHRS, CDR2 YFSETQ. V was clipped by 0 bases and J by 6 bases, with 12 bases between them. The CDR3 is 14 residues long. In DNA, the CDR3 is TGCGCCAGCAGCTTGGAACCAGGGTACCATGGCTACACCTTC. This codes for CASSLEPGYHGYTF.

V gene TRBV10-3 combines with J gene TRBJ2-5; maybe TRBD1 (6 bases). Trimming removed 5 bases at V and 2 bases at J, with 15 bases between. CDR1 and CDR2 (germline): ENHRY, SYGVKD. The CDR3 has 15 amino acids. The CDR3 region is CAISPSGTPQETQYF. In DNA, the CDR3 is TGTGCCATCAGTCCTTCCGGGACACCACAAGAGACCCAGTACTTC.

V is TRBV7-9 and J is TRBJ1-6; 10 positions agree with TRBD1. The CDR3 extends over 15 amino acids. V trimming: 5 bases; J trimming: 8 bases; junction bases outside the gene matches: 6. The germline V gene has CDR1 SEHNR and CDR2 FQNEAQ (reference sequence). CDR3 residues: CASSRPGQGDSPLHF. In nucleotides, the CDR3 is TGTGCCAGCAGCCGCCCAGGACAGGGGGATTCACCCCTCCACTTT.

This clone was observed a handful of times. V usage is TRBV7-9 and J usage is TRBJ2-7; the match to TRBD2 covers 7 bases. Trimming at V came to 3 bases and at J to 3 bases, leaving 2 bases not matched to a gene. This CDR3 is 13 amino acids long. Germline CDR1 is SEHNR and CDR2 is FQNEAQ (reference sequence). CDR3 sequence reads: CASSFGGYYEQYF. The CDR3 nucleotides read TGTGCCAGCAGCTTCGGGGGGTACTACGAGCAGTACTTC.

V gene TRBV11-2 combines with J gene TRBJ1-1; D is ambiguous. The germline V gene encodes CDR1 SGHAT and CDR2 FQNNGV. V was shortened by 1 base and J by 1 base, with 4 bases between the two germline ends. This CDR3 contains 13 residues. The CDR3 sequence is CASSLGQNTEAFF. The CDR3 region has the DNA TGTGCCAGCAGCTTAGGGCAGAACACTGAAGCTTTCTTT.

This chain uses TRBV5-1 with TRBJ1-1, with a tentative D call TRBD1 (6 bases). V lost 1 base, J lost 3 bases, and 10 bases lay in between. This CDR3 has 14 residues. The germline CDR1 and CDR2 sequences are SGHRS and YFSETQ. The CDR3 region has the DNA TGCGCCAGCAGCTTGTGGGCAGGGGACACTGAAGCTTTCTTT. Its protein product is CASSLWAGDTEAFF. Filled out from reference TRBV5-1 and TRBJ1-1, the complete variable domain reads KAGVTQTPRYLIKTRGQQVTLSCSPISGHRSVSWYQQTPGQGLQFLFEYFSETQRNKGNFPGRFSGRQFSNSRSEMNVSTLELGDSALYLCASSLWAGDTEAFFGQGTRLTVV.

This chain joins TRBV7-9 and TRBJ1-1; D is unclear. The V gene lost 2 bases and the J gene lost 1 base, with 5 bases spanning the gap. This CDR3 contains 13 residues. In germline, CDR1 is SEHNR, CDR2 FQNEAQ (reference sequence). The DNA of the CDR3 is TGTGCCAGCAGCTTAAGACAGAACACTGAAGCTTTCTTT. As protein: CASSLRQNTEAFF.

The V call is TRBV28, the J call TRBJ2-7; no firm D call. Germline assignment: CDR1 MDHEN and CDR2 SYDVKM. The CDR3 extends over 14 amino acids. The V gene lost 2 bases and the J gene lost 1 base, with 9 bases spanning the gap. CDR3: CASSLLTVSYEQYF. In nucleotides, the CDR3 is TGTGCCAGCAGTTTACTTACAGTTTCCTACGAGCAGTACTTC.

The J gene is TRBJ1-6, the V gene TRBV5-6, with 8 nucleotides matching TRBD1. CDR3 length equals 14 residues. Germline values: CDR1 SGHDT, CDR2 YYEEEE. The J segment lost 10 bases and the V segment lost 4 bases, leaving 7 bases of the junction unmatched. The CDR3 DNA is TGTGCCAGCAGCGCGGACAGGGTAGGATCACCCCTCCACTTT. Protein sequence: CASSADRVGSPLHF.

V and J are TRBV7-2 and TRBJ2-1; a possible D gene is TRBD2 (6 bases). The V and J ends lost 0 bases and 4 bases respectively, with 10 bases between them. Germline V gene data show CDR1 as SGHTA and CDR2 as FQGNSA. This CDR3 comprises 15 residues. The CDR3 DNA reads as TGTGCCAGCAGCTTAGCGGGGGGACCGTACAATGAGCAGTTCTTC. Its protein is CASSLAGGPYNEQFF.

This chain links TRBV4-1 with TRBJ2-5; D unclear. Germline V gives CDR1 MGHRA, CDR2 YSYEKL. With 0 bases removed from V and 5 bases from J, the gap between germline ends came to 10 bases. The CDR3 is 14 residues long. This CDR3 is CASSQDAAGETQYF. CDR3 in DNA: TGCGCCAGCAGCCAAGACGCGGCCGGGGAGACCCAGTACTTC.

The chain recombines TRBV5-6 with TRBJ2-5; TRBD2 matches at 12 bases. This CDR3 region has 16 residues. After removal of 4 bases from V and 2 bases from J, the junction contained 6 bases not matched to a gene. The V gene's germline CDR1 is SGHDT and CDR2 YYEEEE. CDR3 DNA sequence: TGTGCCAGCAGCGCTATACTAGCGGGGGGACAAGAGACCCAGTACTTC. Translation gives CASSAILAGGQETQYF.

The V call is TRBV3-1 (or the pseudogene TRBV3-2), the J call TRBJ2-4; the match to TRBD1 covers 7 bases. Germline CDR1 LGHDT, CDR2 YNNKEL (reference sequence). V lost 4 bases, J lost 3 bases, and 6 bases stayed unmatched. This CDR3 is 15 amino acids long. CDR3 bases: TGTGCCAGCAGCCCGGGACAGAAAAACAAAAACATTCAGTACTTC. Translating it yields CASSPGQKNKNIQYF.

The chain uses TRBV19 and TRBJ2-7; D is undetermined. V was pared by 1 base and J by 0 bases, with 7 bases between. The CDR3 is 14 amino acids. Germline V gene sequence: CDR1 LNHDA, CDR2 SQIVND (reference sequence). The CDR3 nucleotides are TGTGCCAGTAGTATAGCCTCGGGCTCCTACGAGCAGTACTTC. This translates into CASSIASGSYEQYF.

The J gene is TRBJ2-5, the V gene TRBV10-2; D unclear. V gave up 2 bases and J gave up 0 bases, with 7 bases separating them. The germline gives CDR1 WSHSY, CDR2 SAAADI. CDR3 size: 14 residues. The CDR3 spells CASSEIPYQETQYF. The CDR3 DNA reads TGCGCCAGCAGTGAGATTCCGTACCAAGAGACCCAGTACTTC.

The V gene is TRBV7-6, the J gene TRBJ1-5; D is unresolved. The CDR3 sequence is 13 residues long. Trimming cost V 0 bases and J 5 bases, with 5 bases left between them. Per the germline V gene, CDR1 is SGHVS and CDR2 is FNYEAQ. The CDR3 region has the DNA TGTGCCAGCAGCTTAGCGCGGGATCAGCCCCAGCATTTT. Protein product: CASSLARDQPQHF.

The rearrangement uses TRBV21-1 and TRBJ1-5. TRBV21-1 is shown as a pseudogene. The CDR3 spans 17 residues. The CDR3 reads CASSSVGRDFSNQPQHF. The CDR3 nucleotides read TGTGCCAGCAGCTCAGTAGGGCGGGATTTCAGCAATCAGCCCCAGCATTTT.